This TCR beta chain was observed in a study of blood T cell repertoires in COVID-19. Some clones are missing from TCRdb's copy, which holds only in-frame ones; the method was immunoSEQ multiplex PCR. The sample lists over 110,000 clones, 80% occurring once. The TCR originated in an older man who had recovered from COVID-19. Sequencing input: peripheral blood.

The CDR3 reads CTGGSLSYEQYF. The CDR3 DNA reads TGTACCGGAGGGTCGCTAAGCTACGAGCAGTACTTC. This chain links TRBV6-4 with TRBJ2-7, with D perhaps TRBD2 (6 bases). The CDR3 is 12 amino acids. The germline V gene has CDR1 MRHNA and CDR2 SNTAGT.